The T cell receptor (beta chain) described here comes from a study of cytomegalovirus exposure and HLA in healthy donors (dated by TCRdb to about 2017). Context from the whole study: According to an earlier analysis of 587 of the donors, about 170 million T cells yielded 100 million or so unique TCR beta sequences and about 300 Gb of sequence data. A separate validation cohort of 100 to 150 different subjects was used in addition to the approximately 700-subject first cohort. The genetic ancestry cluster associated with self-reported Caucasian donors included roughly four fifths of the approximately 400 genotyped donors. The aim of the study was to test whether cataloging public T cell receptors could identify signatures of past pathogen exposure. In the later analysis, no new phenotypic data were used to find candidate immune exposures; instead, reliance was placed on TCR beta sequences and their occurrence across donors. Around 300 gigabases of sequencing data and around 87 million unique TCR sequences were included in an early release covering roughly 600 HLA-typed donors. Genome-wide SNP genotypes for about 60% of the 666 donors were used in a later genetic analysis, which treated that subset as a discovery cohort. To study patterns of TCR occurrence, a later analysis re-analyzed previously published TCR beta repertoires from 700 or so donors and added high-resolution HLA genotyping. HLA typing included class I and class II loci at four-digit resolution. Using immunosequencing, the study profiled T cell repertoires from 640 or so subjects and related those repertoires to cytomegalovirus serostatus. Every discovery cohort repertoire had been produced on one sequencing platform. An earlier analysis of several hundred of the donors applied high-throughput TCR beta sequencing to assess whether each TCR beta V gene segment acted as functional or pseudogenic. To predict cytomegalovirus infection status, the study brought together high-throughput TCR immunosequencing, statistical association of individual TCRs with disease status, and machine learning. Donor age, sex, ethnicity and CMV serostatus were compiled alongside the repertoire data. Typing coverage differed by locus: A, B, C, DRB1 and DQB1 were typed in roughly 629-640 donors, DQA1 in about 550, DPA1 in 606, and DPB1 in 400 to 490. Among approximately 370 genotyped donors of the cohort, an average of approximately 220,000 unique TCR beta nucleotide sequences was sequenced per donor, of which about 19% were non-productive. Roughly 5 DR-DQ haplotypes were handled as single units for association and clustering because linkage in the cohort was strong. General findings and caveats noted by the study authors: Correlated functional status among segregating V segments might be attributable to linkage disequilibrium, but an unknown experimental factor could not be ruled out. The only immune exposure information available for the cohort was CMV serostatus. The classifier was reported to diagnose cytomegalovirus status with high specificity and sensitivity in both the original cohort and the validation cohort. The sequencing pipeline was judged likely to have produced a cluster of highly shared sequence variants as a technical artifact. Three of the identified cytomegalovirus-associated TCR beta chains were confirmed in vitro to be specific for cytomegalovirus antigens. An association between a missense DCLRE1C variant and V-gene and J-gene trimming of TCR beta chains was found in a later genetic analysis and replicated in an independent cohort. Compared with equally common non-associated chains, HLA-associated TCR beta chains in a later analysis were more clonally expanded and had lower generation probabilities. A later analysis reported that several top co-occurrence clusters appeared linked to parvovirus B19, influenza, CMV and Epstein-Barr virus. Because counts were too low, more than 15 rarely observed V segments, including chromosome 9 orphons, were excluded from the earlier analysis of 587 of the donors. The cohort was sequenced for TCR beta chains only, and without alpha or paired-chain data the features that could be detected were limited. In an earlier analysis of 587 of the donors, most TCR beta V segments appeared in productive rearrangements about 87% or about 30% of the time, broadly matching IMGT annotations. A further reported finding was that TCR beta sequences accurately predicted the HLA-A and HLA-B alleles for most subjects in the first cohort. Some IMGT-functional V segments, including TRBV6-2 and TRBV6-3, could not be told apart with the 87-base-pair reads, so those segments were excluded. HLA typing was unavailable for some donors at each locus, so association tests used only the typed subset. In a later analysis, 16,951 TCR beta sequences were associated with specific HLA alleles at a false discovery rate of 0.05. The authors suggested that the approach could potentially be generalized to other disease states and immunological phenotypes. In a later analysis, TCR association rates were found to vary across HLA loci, with the most associated TCRs seen for DRB1 alleles and the fewest for HLA-C alleles. Most TCR sequences were seen in very few donors, while some public TCRs were found in many individuals. Roughly uniform sequencing depth across donors was assumed in presence/absence analyses, although this assumption may not hold. The study gave a list of over 150 TCR beta chains associated with cytomegalovirus. In a later genetic analysis, fewer N-insertions in productive TCRs were reported among donors in an Asian-associated ancestry cluster than the 666-donor mean. According to a later analysis, most CMV-associated TCR beta chains appeared to be HLA-restricted, and the HLA associations seemed to be driven largely by CMV exposure. Assigning TCR associations to individual alleles was difficult when HLA alleles, especially DR and DQ, strongly co-occurred.

Libraries were built with the immunoSEQ multiplex PCR assay. A mixture of 60 forward primers for TCR Vbeta segments and 13 reverse primers for TCR Jbeta segments was used in the multiplex PCR. Amplification of the CDR3 region of rearranged TCR beta genes was performed with a multiplex PCR assay on genomic DNA. Amplified TCR beta libraries were sequenced as 87-base-pair reads on the Illumina HiSeq System. Processing in the source paper ran as follows. In a later analysis, 70 million to 95 million unique TCR beta chains were counted across the 650 to 750 repertoires, and some 10 million of these chains were shared by at least two donors. Raw reads were error-corrected and collapsed into unique sequences with a nearest-neighbor algorithm that merged closely related sequences to remove PCR and sequencing errors. To assign V, D and J gene segments, CDR3 sequences were aligned to IMGT reference sequences. For a sequence to be retained, a match of at least six nucleotides to both a V gene segment and a J gene segment was required. Rearrangements were classified as productive when the CDR3 lacked stop codons and remained in frame with V and J, and all other rearrangements were classified as non-productive. Following IMGT convention, CDR3 was defined as the stretch from the second conserved V-encoded cysteine up to the conserved J-encoded phenylalanine. Sequences without an unambiguous match to a single V gene segment were excluded from the earlier analysis of several hundred of the donors. An earlier analysis of 587 of the donors called V segments functional above 56.7% productive rearrangements and segregating when the between-donor standard deviation exceeded 5%. A statistical classification framework was built for diagnosing cytomegalovirus status from the catalog of TCR beta chain sequences. A later analysis assigned V and J genes by comparing TCR nucleotide sequences with IMGT/GENE-DB human TR gene sequences. Using the TCRdist pipeline, a later analysis assigned CDR3 sequences along with most-parsimonious VDJ recombination scenarios. In a later analysis, each TCR beta chain was defined by its CDR3 amino acid sequence together with its V-gene family, and reads without a unique V-gene family were excluded. In a later analysis, 450 to 600 highly shared, low-generation-probability nucleotide sequences were removed to address suspected cross-contamination and a sequencing artifact. In a later analysis, a clonal expansion index for each public chain was calculated from normalized within-repertoire ranks of inferred template counts. A later analysis computed generation probabilities with a VDJ recombination model fitted to out-of-frame rearrangements, and checked the results against IGoR. In a later analysis, hypergeometric tests were used to score TCR-TCR, TCR-HLA and TCR-CMV co-occurrence, with a repertoire-size bias correction applied to TCR pairs. False discovery rates were estimated in a later analysis by permuting HLA or CMV assignments 20 times. In a later analysis, co-occurring TCRs were grouped using DBSCAN, and TCRdist sequence similarity was added for clustering within HLA-allele-positive subsets. Co-occurrence clustering excluded repertoires with fewer than 30,000 or more than 120,000 public chains, plus five with anomalous nucleotide sharing. TCRdb took over this immuneACCESS table, retaining in-frame rearrangements with V and J assigned. Such tables are incomplete; in checked studies, under half of the missing clones stem from an unresolved V gene, and the remainder is unexplained. Clonal size and the V and J genes are those of that table, whereas D and trimming came from the DNA. This sample lists 100,000 or so clones; over 75% were detected once. The ten largest clones take up 6% to 8% of the sample.

As concerns this clone: The target of this receptor is not known. No much larger clone is present one base from it, and per-base qualities are unavailable.

The cohort comprised some 680 healthy bone marrow donors. At the time of sampling, every cohort member was nominally healthy, though immune exposures that went unrecorded were likely present. The donor tested CMV seropositive, placing the donor among the roughly 300 seropositive members of the cohort. Each donor provided a peripheral blood sample, and peripheral blood mononuclear cells were used for TCR beta sequencing. Genomic DNA was extracted from the blood cell samples with the Qiagen DNeasy Blood Extraction Kit. Taken from the germline V gene (reference sequence), the CDR1 and CDR2 loops are LNHDA and SQIVND. The CDR3 numbers 13 residues from cysteine through phenylalanine. Just CDR3 DNA is preserved here, 39 bases in frame from base 1. Trimming leaves V shorter by 11 bases and J shorter by 6 bases, with the junction holding 9 bases beyond the gene matches.

The source material was PBMCs. This sequence was found in a man aged 25-45 years in good health and CMV-seropositive. The chain is encoded by TRBV19 joined to TRBJ1-2; 10 central nucleotides agree with TRBD1. The CDR3 region: CAGRKGQGDGYTF. The nucleotide sequence reads as follows: TGTGCCGGGAGGAAAGGACAGGGGGATGGCTACACCTTC.